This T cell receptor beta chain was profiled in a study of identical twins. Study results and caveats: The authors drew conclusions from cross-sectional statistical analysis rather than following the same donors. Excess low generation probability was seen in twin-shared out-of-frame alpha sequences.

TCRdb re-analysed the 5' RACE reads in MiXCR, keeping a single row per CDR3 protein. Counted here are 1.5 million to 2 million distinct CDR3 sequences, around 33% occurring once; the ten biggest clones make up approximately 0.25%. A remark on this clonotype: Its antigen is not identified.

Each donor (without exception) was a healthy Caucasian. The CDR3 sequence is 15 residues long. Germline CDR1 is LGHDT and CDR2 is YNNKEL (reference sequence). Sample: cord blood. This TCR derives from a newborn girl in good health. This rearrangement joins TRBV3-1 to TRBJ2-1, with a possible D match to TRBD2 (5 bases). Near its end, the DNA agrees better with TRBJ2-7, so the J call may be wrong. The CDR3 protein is CASGIAPSSYNEQYF. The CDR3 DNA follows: TGTGCCAGCGGTATAGCGCCTAGCTCCTACAATGAGCAGTACTTC.